Listed here are 24 T cell receptor beta chains from one sample, sequenced in a study of blood T cell repertoires in COVID-19. Sequencing was performed with immunoSEQ multiplex PCR; in TCRdb, only in-frame clones are kept and a portion is missing. The data show a few hundred thousand clones, 80% to 90% seen once. Sequenced: PBMCs or T cells enriched from blood (not recorded which). These receptors all come from a man in his late teens or twenties who had recovered from COVID-19.

The chain employs TRBV4-1 and TRBJ1-4, with D perhaps TRBD1 (6 bases). In germline, CDR1 is MGHRA, CDR2 YSYEKL. This CDR3 contains 16 residues. The V end lost 1 base, the J end lost 5 bases, and 14 bases lay between the germline ends. The CDR3 protein is CASSQVERQVNEKLFF. The CDR3 nucleotides read TGCGCCAGCAGCCAAGTAGAGCGACAGGTGAATGAAAAACTGTTTTTT.

This clone was found a few times. The rearrangement links TRBV4-1 to TRBJ1-2; D is unclear. The CDR3 consists of 14 residues. V lost 3 bases and J lost 5, with 13 bases in between. Germline CDR1 is MGHRA and CDR2 is YSYEKL. Here the CDR3 DNA reads TGCGCCAGCAGCCAGGCCGGGAGCTTATATGGCTACACCTTC. Its protein is CASSQAGSLYGYTF.

The chain has TRBV7-9 and TRBJ2-5, with D perhaps TRBD2 (5 bases). The CDR3 is made up of 16 amino acids. V was cut by 0 bases and J by 2 bases, with 13 bases left in between. The V gene's germline CDR1 is SEHNR and CDR2 FQNEAQ (reference sequence). This chain's CDR3 is CASSLARLAEQETQYF. The CDR3 region has the DNA TGTGCCAGCAGCTTAGCGCGCCTAGCAGAACAAGAGACCCAGTACTTC. The variable domain in full, with the rest retrieved from reference TRBV7-9 and TRBJ2-5, is DTGVSQNPRHKITKRGQNVTFRCDPISEHNRLYWYRQTLGQGPEFLTYFQNEAQLEKSRLLSDRFSAERPKGSFSTLEIQRTEQGDSAMYLCASSLARLAEQETQYFGPGTRLLVL.

The V and J genes are TRBV19 and TRBJ2-7, with TRBD1 as a possible D gene (6 bases). The CDR3 is 14 amino acids. V shed 6 bases and J shed 3 bases, with 15 bases lying between them. Germline V CDR1 and CDR2: LNHDA, SQIVND (reference sequence). CDR3: CASSRDRLNYEQYF. The CDR3 region has the DNA TGTGCCAGTAGCAGAGACAGGCTAAACTACGAGCAGTACTTC.

This chain uses TRBV7-2 with TRBJ2-1; 9 bases fit TRBD2. V shed 0 bases, J shed 0 bases, and the junction held 0 bases outside the gene matches. CDR3 length equals 16 residues. Germline CDR1 is SGHTA and CDR2 is FQGNSA. The CDR3, as DNA: TGTGCCAGCAGCTTAGCTAGCGGGAGCTCCTACAATGAGCAGTTCTTC. Protein sequence: CASSLASGSSYNEQFF.

V and J are TRBV18 and TRBJ2-7; perhaps TRBD2 as D (5 bases). The CDR3 loop spans 13 amino acids. V lost 2 bases to trimming and J lost 2 bases, with 7 bases between them. CDR1 is KGHSH, CDR2 LQKENI, per germline. CDR3 amino acids: CASSPEGAYEQYF. The CDR3 DNA follows: TGTGCCAGCTCACCAGAGGGAGCCTACGAGCAGTACTTC. The entire variable domain, with the rest obtained from reference TRBV18 and TRBJ2-7, is as follows: NAGVMQNPRHLVRRRGQEARLRCSPMKGHSHVYWYRQLPEEGLKFMVYLQKENIIDESGMPKERFSAEFPKEGPSILRIQQVVRGDSAAYFCASSPEGAYEQYFGPGTRLTVT.

As for this clone: Other DNA sequences of this sample code for an identical CDR3. The genes are TRBV18 and TRBJ2-5; D call uncertain. The CDR3 contains 14 residues. The ends were cut back, 0 bases at V and 1 base at J, with 6 bases in the middle. Per germline, CDR1 KGHSH and CDR2 LQKENI. CDR3 bases: TGTGCCAGCTCACCACCAGCCCTCCAAGAGACCCAGTACTTC. Translating gives CASSPPALQETQYF.

V and J are TRBV19 and TRBJ1-4; 12 nucleotides align to TRBD1. The CDR3 length is 20 residues. Germline-derived CDR1 and CDR2 are LNHDA and SQIVND (reference sequence). The V and J ends lost 7 bases and 7 bases, in that order; junction bases with no gene match: 22. CDR3 sequence reads: CASTGTGGGNPFLSGEKLFF. The CDR3, as DNA: TGTGCCAGTACAGGGACAGGGGGCGGGAATCCCTTCTTATCCGGTGAAAAACTGTTTTTT.

V gene TRBV11-2 combines with J gene TRBJ2-4; TRBD2 is a possible D gene (6 bases). The germline CDR1 and CDR2 sequences are SGHAT and FQNNGV. V lost 0 bases and J lost 0, with 12 bases in between. The CDR3 runs to 17 residues. CDR3 DNA sequence: TGTGCCAGCAGCTTAGATTTGGGGGGACTAGCCAAAAACATTCAGTACTTC. Amino acid sequence: CASSLDLGGLAKNIQYF.

This sequence joins TRBV7-3 and TRBJ2-7; the match to TRBD1 covers 7 bases. The CDR3 has 13 amino acids. Germline V CDR1 and CDR2: SGHTA, FQGTGA. The ends lost 2 bases at V and 6 bases at J; junction bases unmatched: 4. The CDR3 nucleotides read TGTGCCAGCAGCTTAGGGACAGAGGGCGAGCAGTACTTC. It encodes CASSLGTEGEQYF.

This chain connects TRBV15 to TRBJ1-2; no reliable D call. This CDR3 contains 10 residues. CDR1 LNHNV and CDR2 YYDKDF come from the germline V gene (reference sequence). CDR3 amino acids: CGPSNYGYTF. The CDR3 DNA reads as TGTGGTCCTTCTAACTATGGCTACACCTTC.

Worth noting for this clone: The junction shows a germline mismatch at one end, possibly a read error. The rearrangement links TRBV5-8 to TRBJ2-5, with D possibly TRBD1 on 6 matching bases. Per the germline V gene, CDR1 is SGHTS and CDR2 is YDEGEE. The CDR3 contains 17 residues. The CDR3 protein is CASSLGVQGPLGEAQYF. The CDR3 nucleotides are TGTGCCAGCAGCTTGGGGGTGCAGGGGCCCTTAGGAGAGGCCCAGTACTTC.

V is TRBV7-9 and J is TRBJ2-3; D unresolved. Germline V gene sequence: CDR1 SEHNR, CDR2 FQNEAQ (reference sequence). V was cut by 5 bases and J by 0 bases, with 6 bases left in between. The length of the CDR3 is 13 residues. CDR3 protein: CASSPPSTDTQYF. DNA of the CDR3: TGTGCCAGCAGCCCCCCTAGCACAGATACGCAGTATTTT. Looking up the rest from reference TRBV7-9 and TRBJ2-3 gives the full variable domain: DTGVSQNPRHKITKRGQNVTFRCDPISEHNRLYWYRQTLGQGPEFLTYFQNEAQLEKSRLLSDRFSAERPKGSFSTLEIQRTEQGDSAMYLCASSPPSTDTQYFGPGTRLTVL.

The chain employs TRBV27 and TRBJ2-7; 7 nucleotides align to TRBD2. CDR3 size: 15 residues. V shed 5 bases and J 3 bases; nucleotides not matched to a gene: 10. Germline CDR1 reads MNHEY; CDR2 reads SMNVEV (reference sequence). The DNA of the CDR3 is TGTGCCAGCAGTCAACCGGGACTACCTATCTACGAGCAGTACTTC. Amino acids: CASSQPGLPIYEQYF.

The rearrangement joins TRBV27 to TRBJ2-6; a weak D match, TRBD2 (5 bases). This CDR3 has 22 amino acids. Germline V lookup: CDR1 MNHEY, CDR2 SMNVEV (reference sequence). Trimming shortened V by 3 bases and J by 2 bases, and 29 bases separated the two germline ends. The CDR3 loop reads CASSFLGISKKDGVPGANVLTF. The CDR3 bases are TGTGCCAGCAGTTTCCTCGGGATATCAAAAAAGGACGGCGTTCCTGGGGCCAACGTCCTGACTTTC.

The chain is built from TRBV19 and TRBJ2-1; TRBD2 aligns across 9 bases. CDR3 length: 15 residues. The V segment lost 2 bases and the J segment 4 bases; nucleotides outside the gene matches: 3. Per the germline V gene, CDR1 is LNHDA and CDR2 is SQIVND (reference sequence). CDR3 loop: CASSIRLAGYNEQFF. The CDR3 DNA reads as TGTGCCAGTAGTATACGTCTAGCGGGGTACAATGAGCAGTTCTTC. Combining the CDR3 with reference TRBV19 and TRBJ2-1 gives the whole variable domain DGGITQSPKYLFRKEGQNVTLSCEQNLNHDAMYWYRQDPGQGLRLIYYSQIVNDFQKGDIAEGYSVSREKKESFPLTVTSAQKNPTAFYLCASSIRLAGYNEQFFGPGTRLTVL.

The chain links TRBV30 to TRBJ1-6; 8 nucleotides line up with TRBD1. V dropped 0 bases and J dropped 9; count of bases not matched to a gene: 16. This CDR3 is 18 amino acids long. Germline assignment: CDR1 GTSNPN and CDR2 SVGIG (reference sequence). CDR3 loop: CAWSVRIGQGIVCSPLHF. CDR3 DNA sequence: TGTGCCTGGAGTGTAAGAATTGGACAGGGAATCGTCTGTTCACCCCTCCACTTT.

The chain has TRBV5-4 and TRBJ2-5, with TRBD2 identical over 7 bases. The germline gives CDR1 SGHNT, CDR2 YYREEE (reference sequence). The CDR3 spans 15 residues. V dropped 2 bases and J dropped 5; count of bases not matched to a gene: 9. The CDR3 DNA is TGTGCCAGCAGCTTCTCGGCGGGAGAGGCGGAGACCCAGTACTTC. Amino acids: CASSFSAGEAETQYF.

A single count supports this clone. This CDR3 is CASSFEHTQYF. As DNA, the CDR3 is TGTGCCAGCAGCTTTGAGCATACGCAGTATTTT. The chain combines TRBV5-4 with TRBJ2-3; D is ambiguous. CDR1 is SGHNT and CDR2 is YYREEE in the germline V gene (reference sequence). The CDR3 extends over 11 amino acids. Trimming shortened V by 2 bases and J by 7 bases, and 5 bases separated the two germline ends.

The CDR3 DNA is TGTGCCAGTAGCCCTAGCGGGAATTTGCTTGAGCAGTTCTTC. It yields the protein CASSPSGNLLEQFF. The chain employs TRBV19 and TRBJ2-1; TRBD2 matches at 9 bases. CDR3 length: 14 residues. Trimming at V came to 6 bases and at J to 9 bases, leaving 9 bases not matched to a gene. Germline V gene data show CDR1 as LNHDA and CDR2 as SQIVND (reference sequence). Full variable domain (remainder filled in from reference TRBV19 and TRBJ2-1): DGGITQSPKYLFRKEGQNVTLSCEQNLNHDAMYWYRQDPGQGLRLIYYSQIVNDFQKGDIAEGYSVSREKKESFPLTVTSAQKNPTAFYLCASSPSGNLLEQFFGPGTRLTVL.

The CDR3 protein is CASSPSPIAGGNYEQYF. For the CDR3, the DNA is TGTGCCAGCAGTCCATCACCAATAGCGGGGGGCAACTACGAGCAGTACTTC. The chain links TRBV27 to TRBJ2-7, with TRBD2 identical over 10 bases. The CDR3 is made up of 17 amino acids. The germline V gene has CDR1 MNHEY and CDR2 SMNVEV (reference sequence). The junction had 13 bases not matched to a gene; V was cut back by 5 bases and J by 3 bases.

The gene calls are TRBV5-1 and TRBJ1-2; tentative D call: TRBD1 (5 bases). The CDR3 extends over 13 amino acids. Germline CDR1 SGHRS, CDR2 YFSETQ. The V and J ends lost 0 bases and 6 bases respectively, with 9 bases between them. The CDR3 region is CASSLEGFDGYTF. CDR3 DNA: TGCGCCAGCAGCTTGGAGGGGTTTGATGGCTACACCTTC. Using reference TRBV5-1 and TRBJ1-2 for the parts outside the CDR3, the full variable domain is KAGVTQTPRYLIKTRGQQVTLSCSPISGHRSVSWYQQTPGQGLQFLFEYFSETQRNKGNFPGRFSGRQFSNSRSEMNVSTLELGDSALYLCASSLEGFDGYTFGSGTRLTVV.

V is TRBV24-1 and J is TRBJ2-3; TRBD2 might be the D (5 bases). Germline-derived CDR1 and CDR2 are KGHDR and SFDVKD. This CDR3 is 17 amino acids long. Trimming removed 3 bases from V and 0 bases from J, with 15 bases in between. The CDR3 DNA is TGTGCCACCAGTGATGCCACCGGTAGCGCTAGCACAGATACGCAGTATTTT. Protein sequence: CATSDATGSASTDTQYF.

The chain links TRBV3-1 (or the pseudogene TRBV3-2) to TRBJ2-7, with D perhaps matching TRBD2 (5 bases). CDR1 and CDR2 from the germline V gene are LGHDT and YNNKEL (reference sequence). V lost 1 base and J lost 0, with 10 bases in between. CDR3 size: 15 residues. The chain's CDR3 is CASSQAPGNSYEQYF. The CDR3 DNA reads as TGTGCCAGCAGCCAAGCCCCGGGGAACTCCTACGAGCAGTACTTC.